The rows below give T cell receptor beta chains drawn from one sample of a study of cytomegalovirus exposure and HLA in healthy donors. Here immunoSEQ multiplex PCR was the method, and the copy in TCRdb shows in-frame clones only, minus some. The sample has about 160,000 clones, 70% to 85% seen once. Material: PBMCs. All receptors come from a man in his fifties or sixties in good health and CMV-seropositive. Each CDR3 is given with its conserved first and last residue. D genes are given only for firm matches. Size is omitted from some rows. Given values are once, few, many or a class for expanded clones.

d_call: TRBD1; clone_size: .; v_call: TRBV27; j_call: TRBJ2-6; cdr3_nt: TGTGCCAGCAGTTTCTCAGGGGGCAGCTCTGGGGCCAACGTCCTGACTTTC; cdr3_aa: CASSFSGGSSGANVLTF
d_call: TRBD1; clone_size: .; v_call: TRBV6-5; j_call: TRBJ1-5; cdr3_nt: TGTGCCAGCAGTTACTCCGGGACAGGGAGGCATCAGCCCCAGCATTTT; cdr3_aa: CASSYSGTGRHQPQHF
d_call: TRBD1; clone_size: .; v_call: TRBV9; j_call: TRBJ2-2; cdr3_nt: TGTGCCAGCAGCATCGGACAGGGGGCGAACACCGGGGAGCTGTTTTTT; cdr3_aa: CASSIGQGANTGELFF
d_call: .; clone_size: .; v_call: TRBV4-1; j_call: TRBJ2-5; cdr3_nt: TGCGCCAGCAGCGCCACGGCGGGAAACCGACAAGAGACCCAGTACTTC; cdr3_aa: CASSATAGNRQETQYF
d_call: .; clone_size: .; v_call: TRBV10-3; j_call: TRBJ1-5; cdr3_nt: TGTGCCATCAGTGAGGAGGGGGATCAGCCCCAGCATTTT; cdr3_aa: CAISEEGDQPQHF
d_call: .; clone_size: .; v_call: TRBV28; j_call: TRBJ1-2; cdr3_nt: TGTGCCAGCAGTCCCGGGACACCAGCTAACTATGGCTACACCTTC; cdr3_aa: CASSPGTPANYGYTF
d_call: TRBD2; clone_size: few; v_call: TRBV4-3; j_call: TRBJ2-1; cdr3_nt: TGCGCCAGCAGCCAAGGATGGCGGGGGGCCTACAATGAGCAGTTCTTC; cdr3_aa: CASSQGWRGAYNEQFF
d_call: TRBD2; clone_size: .; v_call: TRBV7-9; j_call: TRBJ2-3; cdr3_nt: TGTGCCAGCAGCTCAAGTAAGCGGGGGGCGAACACAGATACGCAGTATTTT; cdr3_aa: CASSSSKRGANTDTQYF
d_call: .; clone_size: .; v_call: TRBV5-1; j_call: TRBJ1-1; cdr3_nt: TGCGCCAGCAGCTCCGAGGGGGTGTTCCTAGGGGCTTTCTTT; cdr3_aa: CASSSEGVFLGAFF
d_call: TRBD1; clone_size: .; v_call: TRBV20-1; j_call: TRBJ1-1; cdr3_nt: TGCAGTGCAGGACAGGGGACAGAAGCTTTCTTT; cdr3_aa: CSAGQGTEAFF
d_call: TRBD1; clone_size: once; v_call: TRBV12-5; j_call: TRBJ2-3; cdr3_nt: TGTGCTAGCGACAGGGGCACAGATACGCAGTATTTT; cdr3_aa: CASDRGTDTQYF
d_call: .; clone_size: few; v_call: TRBV28; j_call: TRBJ1-6; cdr3_nt: TGTGCCAGCAGTTTGCAGGGGTCTTATAATTCACCCCTCCACTTT; cdr3_aa: CASSLQGSYNSPLHF
d_call: .; clone_size: once; v_call: TRBV29-1; j_call: TRBJ1-5; cdr3_nt: TGCAGCGTGAAGGATGTAGCCTTGCCCCAGCATTTT; cdr3_aa: CSVKDVALPQHF
d_call: TRBD1; clone_size: .; v_call: TRBV28; j_call: TRBJ1-4; cdr3_nt: TGTGCCAGCCGGGGGACAGGGCCGTTAAAACTGTTTTTT; cdr3_aa: CASRGTGPLKLFF
d_call: TRBD2; clone_size: .; v_call: TRBV2; j_call: TRBJ2-3; cdr3_nt: TGTGCCAGCAGTTCCGGGACTAGCGCAGATACGCAGTATTTT; cdr3_aa: CASSSGTSADTQYF
d_call: TRBD2; clone_size: .; v_call: TRBV5-1; j_call: TRBJ2-7; cdr3_nt: TGCGCCAGCAGTTTGACTAGCGGGGGACTTATGGAGCAGTACTTC; cdr3_aa: CASSLTSGGLMEQYF
d_call: .; clone_size: medium-sized; v_call: TRBV5-6; j_call: TRBJ1-5; cdr3_nt: TGTGCCAGCAGCTTGGAGCTCCTAAACGGCAATCAGCCCCAGCATTTT; cdr3_aa: CASSLELLNGNQPQHF
d_call: TRBD1; clone_size: once; v_call: TRBV4-1; j_call: TRBJ2-5; cdr3_nt: TGCGCCAGCCGACGGACAGGCAAAGAGACCCAGTACTTC; cdr3_aa: CASRRTGKETQYF
d_call: TRBD1; clone_size: .; v_call: TRBV4-2; j_call: TRBJ1-5; cdr3_nt: TGTGCCAGCAGCCAGAACGAACTGAAGGGGGCTTATCAGCCCCAGCATTTT; cdr3_aa: CASSQNELKGAYQPQHF
d_call: .; clone_size: .; v_call: TRBV19; j_call: TRBJ2-2; cdr3_nt: TGTGCCAGTAGTCCCTGGGGCAGCGTTAACACCGGGGAGCTGTTTTTT; cdr3_aa: CASSPWGSVNTGELFF
d_call: .; clone_size: .; v_call: TRBV9; j_call: TRBJ1-2; cdr3_nt: TGTGCCAGCAGCGGCTCCGGTTCGGTAGCTGGCTACACCTTC; cdr3_aa: CASSGSGSVAGYTF
d_call: .; clone_size: .; v_call: TRBV19; j_call: TRBJ1-1; cdr3_nt: TGTGCCAGTAGTATAGGAGGGGGGGTTGGCACTGAAGCTTTCTTT; cdr3_aa: CASSIGGGVGTEAFF